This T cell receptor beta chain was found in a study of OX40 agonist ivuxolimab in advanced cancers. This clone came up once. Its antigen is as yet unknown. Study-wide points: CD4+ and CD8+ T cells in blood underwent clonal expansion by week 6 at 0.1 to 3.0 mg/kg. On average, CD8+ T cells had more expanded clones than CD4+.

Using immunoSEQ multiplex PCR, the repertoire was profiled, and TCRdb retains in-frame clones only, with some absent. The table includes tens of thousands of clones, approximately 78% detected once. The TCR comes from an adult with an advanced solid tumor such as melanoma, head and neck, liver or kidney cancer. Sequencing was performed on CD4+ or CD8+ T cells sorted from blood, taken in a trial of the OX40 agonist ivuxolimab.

The DNA for the CDR3 is TGTGCCAGCAGTTCTCGAGGGGGGCCGAACACTGAAGCTTTCTTT. Amino acids: CASSSRGGPNTEAFF. This chain joins TRBV2 and TRBJ1-1; D might be TRBD1 (6 bases). The germline V gene encodes CDR1 SNHLY and CDR2 FYNNEI. Trimming took off 5 bases at V and 1 base at J, with 14 bases between the two ends. CDR3 length: 15 amino acids.